The sequence of this TCR beta chain was determined in a study of sequential checkpoint blockade in melanoma. At the level of the study: Arm A got nivolumab then ipilimumab; arm B the reverse, 1:1. Maintenance nivolumab came after either treatment sequence.

Treatment in this sample: randomized to nivolumab then ipilimumab (arm A) or the reverse (arm B). No patient had prior DNA-damaging chemotherapy. Sorted cells were live CD3+CD8+, lacking CD19 and CD56, from PBMCs. The data were produced by immunoSEQ multiplex PCR, yet TCRdb's version contains in-frame clones alone and is incomplete. The table includes about 10,000 clones, around 80% detected once. The V segment lost 6 bases and the J segment 0 bases; nucleotides outside the gene matches: 11. The length of the CDR3 is 17 residues. Germline CDR1 reads MNHEY; CDR2 reads SMNVEV (reference sequence). This chain links TRBV27 with TRBJ2-3, with 8 bases that match TRBD1. The source of this sequence is a human donor with melanoma. Specimen: CD8+ T cells sorted from blood (inferred from file names), collected from a patient given nivolumab and ipilimumab in sequence. The CDR3 DNA follows: TGTGCCAGCAGCATAACGCCGACAGGGGCTAGCACAGATACGCAGTATTTT. Amino acid sequence: CASSITPTGASTDTQYF.